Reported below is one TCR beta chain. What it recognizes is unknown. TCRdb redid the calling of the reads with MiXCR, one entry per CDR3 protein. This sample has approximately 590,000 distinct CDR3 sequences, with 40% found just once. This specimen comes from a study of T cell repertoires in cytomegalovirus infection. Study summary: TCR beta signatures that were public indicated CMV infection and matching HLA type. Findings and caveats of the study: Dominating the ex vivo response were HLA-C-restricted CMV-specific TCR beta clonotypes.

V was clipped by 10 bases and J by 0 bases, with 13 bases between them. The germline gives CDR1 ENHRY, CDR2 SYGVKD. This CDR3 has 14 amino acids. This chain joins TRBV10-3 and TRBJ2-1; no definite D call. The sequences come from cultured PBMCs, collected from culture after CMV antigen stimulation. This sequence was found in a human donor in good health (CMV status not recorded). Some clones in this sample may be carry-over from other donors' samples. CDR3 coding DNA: TGTGCCACAGACCCAGGTAGCTCCTACAATGAGCAGTTCTTC. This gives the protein CATDPGSSYNEQFF.